These T cell receptor beta chains were read from a single sample in a study of OX40 agonist ivuxolimab in advanced cancers. This table comes from immunoSEQ multiplex PCR, and its TCRdb copy is limited to in-frame clones, with some not included. The table shows 35,000 to 50,000 clones, with about nine tenths occurring only once. Sequences were derived from CD4+ or CD8+ T cells sorted from blood, sampled in a trial of the OX40 agonist ivuxolimab. These receptors were obtained from an adult with an advanced solid tumor such as melanoma, head and neck, liver or kidney cancer. The CDR3 runs from the conserved cysteine through the conserved F or W. A D gene is named only where the DNA matches it firmly. Part of the rows lack a size; the others show once, few, many or a class for expanded clones.

V: TRBV9; size: -; D: -; J: TRBJ1-1; CDR3: CASSPRGGGMNTEAFF; DNA: TGTGCCAGCAGCCCCCGGGGAGGGGGGATGAACACTGAAGCTTTCTTT
V: TRBV5-1; size: once; D: -; J: TRBJ2-3; CDR3: CASSLDQGRDTQYF; DNA: TGCGCCAGCAGCTTAGACCAGGGGAGGGATACGCAGTATTTT
V: TRBV28; size: -; D: TRBD2; J: TRBJ2-3; CDR3: CASGLLQLAGGGRGSDTQYF; DNA: TGTGCCAGCGGTTTACTTCAACTAGCGGGCGGGGGTCGCGGCTCAGATACGCAGTATTTT
V: TRBV18; size: -; D: TRBD2; J: TRBJ2-7; CDR3: CASSPTSGSYEQYF; DNA: TGTGCCAGCTCACCAACTAGCGGATCCTACGAGCAGTACTTC
V: TRBV28; size: -; D: -; J: TRBJ2-3; CDR3: CASSLLRGSTDTQYF; DNA: TGTGCCAGCAGTTTGCTTAGAGGTTCCACAGATACGCAGTATTTT
V: TRBV19; size: once; D: TRBD2; J: TRBJ2-5; CDR3: CASSGASGSQETQYF; DNA: TGTGCCAGTAGTGGGGCTAGCGGGAGCCAAGAGACCCAGTACTTC
V: TRBV7-7; size: -; D: -; J: TRBJ2-5; CDR3: CASSQEKETQYF; DNA: TGTGCTAGCAGCCAGGAGAAAGAGACCCAGTACTTC
V: TRBV18; size: -; D: TRBD2; J: TRBJ2-7; CDR3: CASSPPTSGYEQYF; DNA: TGTGCCAGCTCACCACCGACTAGCGGCTACGAGCAGTACTTC
V: TRBV30; size: -; D: -; J: TRBJ1-6; CDR3: CAWSEWEWSSPLHF; DNA: TGTGCCTGGAGTGAATGGGAATGGAGTTCACCCCTCCACTTT
V: TRBV2; size: -; D: -; J: TRBJ1-5; CDR3: CASSEAVSNQPQHF; DNA: TGTGCCAGCAGTGAAGCGGTTAGCAATCAGCCCCAGCATTTT
V: TRBV6-5; size: -; D: TRBD1; J: TRBJ2-1; CDR3: CASSLRTGGREEQFF; DNA: TGTGCCAGCAGTCTAAGGACAGGGGGCCGGGAAGAGCAGTTCTTC
V: TRBV5-6; size: -; D: TRBD1; J: TRBJ2-7; CDR3: CASSAGQGGAYEQYF; DNA: TGTGCCAGCAGCGCGGGACAGGGGGGCGCATACGAGCAGTACTTC
V: TRBV5-8; size: -; D: -; J: TRBJ1-5; CDR3: CASSYGVSNQPQHF; DNA: TGTGCCAGCAGTTACGGGGTGAGCAATCAGCCCCAGCATTTT
V: TRBV29-1; size: -; D: -; J: TRBJ1-2; CDR3: CSVGSGLLSYTF; DNA: TGCAGCGTGGGTTCTGGGCTTCTGAGCTACACCTTC
V: TRBV28; size: -; D: TRBD2; J: TRBJ2-2; CDR3: CASSLGLASGELFF; DNA: TGTGCCAGCAGTTTGGGACTAGCGTCGGGGGAGCTGTTTTTT
V: TRBV14; size: -; D: -; J: TRBJ2-7; CDR3: CASSRPTSVQRQYF; DNA: TGTGCCAGCAGCCGACCAACGTCTGTCCAGCGGCAGTACTTC
V: TRBV7-9; size: -; D: TRBD1; J: TRBJ2-7; CDR3: CASSSLGTASEQYF; DNA: TGTGCCAGCAGCTCCCTCGGGACAGCATCCGAGCAGTACTTC
V: TRBV4-2; size: once; D: -; J: TRBJ2-2; CDR3: CASSQDRGFDTGELFF; DNA: TGTGCCAGCAGCCAAGATAGGGGATTTGACACCGGGGAGCTGTTTTTT
V: TRBV11-2; size: few; D: TRBD2; J: TRBJ2-3; CDR3: CASSSPRGADTQYF; DNA: TGTGCCAGCAGCTCGCCGCGGGGGGCAGATACGCAGTATTTT
V: TRBV4-3; size: -; D: -; J: TRBJ2-2; CDR3: CASSQVSRGRTGELFF; DNA: TGCGCCAGCAGCCAAGTTTCCAGGGGAAGAACCGGGGAGCTGTTTTTT
V: TRBV7-9; size: -; D: TRBD2; J: TRBJ2-7; CDR3: CASSLALSIAGGLSYEQYF; DNA: TGTGCCAGCAGCTTAGCGCTAAGTATTGCGGGAGGGCTCTCCTACGAGCAGTACTTC
V: TRBV5-6; size: -; D: -; J: TRBJ2-5; CDR3: CASSLGRQETQYF; DNA: TGTGCCAGCAGCTTGGGTCGGCAAGAGACCCAGTACTTC
V: TRBV2; size: -; D: TRBD2; J: TRBJ2-5; CDR3: CASSREGEETQYF; DNA: TGTGCCAGCAGTCGGGAGGGGGAAGAGACCCAGTACTTC
V: TRBV10-3; size: -; D: TRBD1; J: TRBJ2-1; CDR3: CATQSQQGPPNLYNEQFF; DNA: TGTGCCACACAAAGTCAACAGGGGCCCCCCAACCTTTACAATGAGCAGTTCTTC
V: TRBV5-1; size: -; D: -; J: TRBJ2-3; CDR3: CASSLDGGTSTDTQYF; DNA: TGCGCCAGCAGCTTGGATGGGGGAACTAGCACAGATACGCAGTATTTT
V: TRBV29-1; size: -; D: -; J: TRBJ2-7; CDR3: CSVFESNEQYF; DNA: TGCAGCGTTTTCGAGTCTAACGAGCAGTACTTC
V: TRBV7-2; size: -; D: -; J: TRBJ2-1; CDR3: CASSLGAINEQFF; DNA: TGTGCCAGCAGCTTAGGGGCTATCAATGAGCAGTTCTTC
V: TRBV15; size: -; D: TRBD2; J: TRBJ2-7; CDR3: CATSRLAGVSYEQYF; DNA: TGTGCCACCAGCCGCCTTGCGGGAGTGTCTTACGAGCAGTACTTC
V: TRBV10-3; size: -; D: -; J: TRBJ2-1; CDR3: CAISEETYNEQFF; DNA: TGTGCCATCAGTGAGGAAACCTACAATGAGCAGTTCTTC
V: TRBV21-1; size: -; D: -; J: TRBJ2-1; CDR3: CASSYLAGPTYNEQFF; DNA: TGTGCCAGCAGCTACCTTGCGGGCCCCACATACAATGAGCAGTTCTTC
V: TRBV6-5; size: -; D: -; J: TRBJ1-5; CDR3: CASRHFRDNNQPQHF; DNA: TGTGCCAGCAGGCATTTCCGGGACAATAATCAGCCCCAGCATTTT
V: TRBV5-1; size: once; D: TRBD2; J: TRBJ2-2; CDR3: CASSLEPSGANTGELFF; DNA: TGCGCCAGCAGCTTGGAGCCTAGCGGGGCGAACACCGGGGAGCTGTTTTTT
V: TRBV7-9; size: -; D: -; J: TRBJ1-2; CDR3: CASSSPGQVDYGYTF; DNA: TGTGCCAGCAGCTCTCCGGGACAAGTGGACTATGGCTACACCTTC
V: TRBV7-9; size: once; D: TRBD2; J: TRBJ2-3; CDR3: CASSKGLGSTDTQYF; DNA: TGTGCCAGCAGCAAGGGACTAGGGAGCACAGATACGCAGTATTTT